This T cell receptor (beta chain) stems from a study of blood T cell repertoires in COVID-19. Here immunoSEQ multiplex PCR was the method, and the copy in TCRdb shows in-frame clones only, minus some. The repertoire includes 45,000 to 65,000 clones, more than 85% of them detected once, and almost 4% sits in the top ten. This CDR3 has 13 residues. The V end was cut by 4 bases, the J end by 2 bases, with 8 bases between. Germline lookup yields CDR1 SGHNT and CDR2 YENEEA. The chain employs TRBV11-3 and TRBJ2-5; D is unclear. This sequence originates from a man in his fifties or sixties with acute or convalescent COVID-19. The sequenced material came from peripheral blood. The CDR3 sequence: CASSSTGQETQYF. CDR3 nucleotides: TGTGCCAGCAGCTCGACGGGTCAAGAGACCCAGTACTTC.